These 28 T cell receptor beta chains were all obtained from the same sample, sequenced in a study of blood T cell repertoires in COVID-19. Measured with immunoSEQ multiplex PCR; TCRdb has only the in-frame clones, and not every one. This table has 200,000 to 300,000 clones, about 89% appearing once. Material for sequencing was peripheral blood. The receptors were sampled from a woman between 50 and 59 years old with acute or convalescent COVID-19.

This clone has only one observation. This CDR3 is CATSLRDRSYNEQFF. The CDR3 nucleotides read TGTGCCACCTCCCTCCGGGACAGGAGCTACAATGAGCAGTTCTTC. The chain is built from TRBV3-1 (or the pseudogene TRBV3-2) and TRBJ2-1, with 8 bases identical to TRBD1. Germline CDR1 reads LGHDT; CDR2 reads YNNKEL (reference sequence). This CDR3 is built from 15 residues. V lost 10 bases to trimming and J lost 3 bases; unmatched junction nucleotides: 11.

This chain joins TRBV6-4 and TRBJ1-1, with D perhaps TRBD1 (5 bases). CDR1 and CDR2 from the germline V gene are MRHNA and SNTAGT. The CDR3 has 14 amino acids. V was clipped by 3 bases and J by 4 bases, with 12 bases between them. The CDR3 protein is CASSEQGESTEAFF. The DNA of the CDR3 is TGTGCCAGCAGTGAGCAGGGCGAGAGCACTGAAGCTTTCTTT.

CDR3 region: CASSQDQPGLNYGYTF. The DNA of the CDR3 is TGCGCCAGCAGCCAAGATCAACCAGGGTTGAACTATGGCTACACCTTC. V gene TRBV4-1 combines with J gene TRBJ1-2, with TRBD1 as a possible D gene (5 bases). Germline V lookup: CDR1 MGHRA, CDR2 YSYEKL. There are 16 residues in the CDR3. Trimming cost V 0 bases and J 2 bases, with 13 bases left between them.

The chain links TRBV4-1 to TRBJ2-3, with TRBD1 identical over 7 bases. This CDR3 is built from 16 residues. CDR1 is MGHRA and CDR2 is YSYEKL in the germline V gene. The trim removed 2 bases at V and 2 bases at J, leaving 7 bases unmatched. CDR3 nucleotides: TGCGCCAGCAGCCAAAGGGACAGAAGATTCACAGATACGCAGTATTTT. Its translation is CASSQRDRRFTDTQYF.

This chain links TRBV5-1 with TRBJ2-3; D ambiguous. Trimming cost V 5 bases and J 6 bases, with 10 bases left between them. CDR1 SGHRS and CDR2 YFSETQ come from the germline V gene. The CDR3 runs to 12 residues. The CDR3 DNA sequence: TGCGCCAGCAGAACTGAGGTGGATACGCAGTATTTT. Protein product: CASRTEVDTQYF.

V usage is TRBV6-1 and J usage is TRBJ1-3; possibly TRBD1 for D (5 bases). In germline, CDR1 is MNHNS, CDR2 SASEGT. This CDR3 has 16 residues. V was pared by 1 base and J by 0 bases, with 10 bases between. The CDR3 loop reads CASSEVTAFSGNTIYF. DNA for the CDR3: TGTGCCAGCAGTGAAGTGACAGCCTTCTCTGGAAACACCATATATTTT.

In this sample, this clone turned up a few times. The gene calls are TRBV6-6 and TRBJ2-7; D is possibly TRBD2 (5 bases). The CDR3 spans 15 residues. Germline V gives CDR1 MNHNY, CDR2 SVGAGI (reference sequence). V lost 6 bases, J lost 3 bases, and 18 bases lay in between. The CDR3 reads CASSSKDWGNYEQYF. The CDR3 nucleotides are TGTGCCAGCAGCTCCAAGGACTGGGGAAACTACGAGCAGTACTTC.

J is TRBJ1-6 and V is TRBV6-6; possibly TRBD1 for D (5 bases). Germline CDR1 reads MNHNY; CDR2 reads SVGAGI (reference sequence). This CDR3 spans 15 amino acids. V was shortened by 7 bases and J by 5 bases, with 15 bases between the two germline ends. The CDR3 DNA follows: TGTGCCAGCATCTTACAAGTAGGGGATAATTCACCCCTCCACTTT. This gives the protein CASILQVGDNSPLHF.

V and J are TRBV6-1 and TRBJ2-7; 11 bases line up with TRBD1. The CDR3 extends over 14 amino acids. Germline V gene sequence: CDR1 MNHNS, CDR2 SASEGT. Trimming at V came to 6 bases and at J to 6 bases, leaving 7 bases not matched to a gene. The CDR3 here is CASSQGQGVFEQYF. The CDR3 DNA follows: TGTGCCAGCAGCCAGGGACAGGGGGTTTTCGAGCAGTACTTC.

The CDR3 nucleotides are TGTGCCAGCAGCTCACAGGGGATGGCTGGGGCCAACGTCCTGACTTTC. This translates into CASSSQGMAGANVLTF. The chain employs TRBV28 and TRBJ2-6; 7 bases are a match to TRBD1. Trimming removed 6 bases from V and 2 bases from J; junction bases left unmatched: 7. The CDR3 sequence is 16 residues long. Germline values: CDR1 MDHEN, CDR2 SYDVKM.

The genes are TRBV19 and TRBJ1-4, with D hard to call. CDR3 length equals 17 residues. Trimming shortened V by 0 bases and J by 7 bases, and 18 bases separated the two germline ends. Germline CDR1 and CDR2: LNHDA and SQIVND (reference sequence). CDR3 coding DNA: TGTGCCAGTAGTATAGATCTAACGTCCCTCCGAGGTGAAAAACTGTTTTTT. Translated, it gives CASSIDLTSLRGEKLFF.

The rearrangement links TRBV19 to TRBJ2-7; D not resolved. The germline CDR1 and CDR2 sequences are LNHDA and SQIVND (reference sequence). The CDR3 consists of 15 residues. Trimming removed 0 bases from V and 4 bases from J, with 13 bases in between. The CDR3 bases are TGTGCCAGTAGTATAGATCCGGAGACGAAATACGAGCAGTACTTC. Its protein is CASSIDPETKYEQYF.

Remarks on this clone: At one of its ends the junction is not consistent with the germline gene, which may arise from a read error. This chain connects TRBV7-2 to TRBJ2-1; 7 bases agree with TRBD1. The CDR3 spans 15 residues. CDR1 is SGHTA and CDR2 is FQGNSA in the germline V gene. The CDR3 region has the DNA TGTGCCAGCAGCCTGCGACAGGGCTCCGACAATGAGCAGTTCTTC. Its protein is CASSLRQGSDNEQFF.

The rearrangement uses TRBV5-1 and TRBJ2-5; D uncertain. V was cut by 0 bases and J by 4 bases, with 10 bases left in between. CDR3 length: 14 residues. Germline loops: CDR1 SGHRS, CDR2 YFSETQ. This CDR3 reads CASSLGEALETQYF. The DNA of the CDR3 is TGCGCCAGCAGCTTGGGAGAGGCGTTAGAGACCCAGTACTTC.

The CDR3: CASSLVAGPNTGELFF. The CDR3 DNA sequence: TGTGCCAGCAGCTTGGTAGCGGGGCCGAACACCGGGGAGCTGTTTTTT. V and J are TRBV5-6 and TRBJ2-2; 8 nucleotides agree with TRBD2. After removal of 0 bases from V and 0 bases from J, the junction contained 1 base not matched to a gene. CDR1 and CDR2 (germline): SGHDT, YYEEEE. The CDR3 has 16 residues.

A single count supports this clone. The V and J genes are TRBV9 and TRBJ2-3, with 8 bases lining up with TRBD2. The CDR3 covers 13 residues. The germline V gene has CDR1 SGDLS and CDR2 YYNGEE. The CDR3 nucleotides read TGTGTCTCGGGGGGGTTTTATACGGATACGCAGTATTTT. Translating gives CVSGGFYTDTQYF.

Only a few counts were recorded for this clone. V is TRBV2 and J is TRBJ1-6; D is ambiguous. CDR1 SNHLY and CDR2 FYNNEI come from the germline V gene. The ends were cut back, 3 bases at V and 0 bases at J, with 6 bases in the middle. The CDR3 is 15 amino acids. The CDR3 is CASSDGHSYNSPLHF. In DNA form, the CDR3 reads TGTGCCAGCAGTGATGGGCACTCCTATAATTCACCCCTCCACTTT.

The J gene is TRBJ1-1, the V gene TRBV28, with 10 bases identical to TRBD1. The CDR3 runs to 16 residues. Germline lookup yields CDR1 MDHEN and CDR2 SYDVKM. V lost 5 bases and J lost 3; bases outside the gene matches: 9. The CDR3 protein is CASSRQGAGADTEAFF. Written as DNA, the CDR3 is TGTGCCAGCAGTCGACAGGGGGCCGGGGCGGACACTGAAGCTTTCTTT.

The rearrangement links TRBV27 to TRBJ1-2; no clear D. The germline V gene has CDR1 MNHEY and CDR2 SMNVEV (reference sequence). CDR3 size: 13 residues. Trimming shortened V by 3 bases and J by 0 bases, and 5 bases separated the two germline ends. CDR3 protein: CASSFSPNYGYTF. CDR3 in DNA: TGTGCCAGCAGTTTCAGTCCTAACTATGGCTACACCTTC.

The chain uses TRBV9 and TRBJ2-3; perhaps TRBD2 as D (5 bases). The V and J ends lost 0 bases and 2 bases respectively, with 10 bases between them. Per the germline V gene, CDR1 is SGDLS and CDR2 is YYNGEE. The CDR3 covers 15 residues. CDR3 sequence: CASSVAVLDTDTQYF. CDR3 bases: TGTGCCAGCAGCGTAGCTGTACTAGACACAGATACGCAGTATTTT.

The rearrangement links TRBV28 to TRBJ2-7, with D possibly being TRBD1 (6 bases). The germline V gene has CDR1 MDHEN and CDR2 SYDVKM. CDR3 length equals 14 residues. Deletions cut 4 bases from V and 4 bases from J, with 14 bases between. CDR3 nucleotides: TGTGCCAGCAGTTGGGCACAGGGCTCTTACGAGCAGTACTTC. Its translation is CASSWAQGSYEQYF.

This clone was observed a single time. This chain links TRBV9 with TRBJ2-1; TRBD1 matches 7 bases. Germline CDR1 reads SGDLS; CDR2 reads YYNGEE. CDR3 size: 15 residues. The J segment lost 3 bases and the V segment lost 0 bases, leaving 3 bases of the junction unmatched. The CDR3 protein is CASSVVGGFYNEQFF. CDR3 nucleotide sequence: TGTGCCAGCAGCGTAGTAGGGGGCTTCTACAATGAGCAGTTCTTC.

The genes are TRBV7-2 and TRBJ1-1, with D perhaps TRBD1 (5 bases). V was trimmed by 5 bases and J by 1 base, leaving 8 bases between them. In germline, CDR1 is SGHTA, CDR2 FQGNSA. The CDR3 has 13 residues. Written as DNA, the CDR3 is TGTGCCAGCAGCCAGACAGAGAACACTGAAGCTTTCTTT. It encodes CASSQTENTEAFF.

Only one count was recorded for this clone. The rearrangement uses TRBV28 and TRBJ1-5; 9 nucleotides align to TRBD1. The germline V gene encodes CDR1 MDHEN and CDR2 SYDVKM. The V segment lost 8 bases and the J segment 4 bases; nucleotides outside the gene matches: 9. The CDR3 covers 15 residues. In nucleotides, the CDR3 is TGTGCCAGCCCGCCCAGGACAGGGGCAAATCAGCCCCAGCATTTT. Its protein product is CASPPRTGANQPQHF.

The gene calls are TRBV5-1 and TRBJ2-7; TRBD1 matches at 11 bases. The CDR3 is made up of 13 amino acids. Germline assignment: CDR1 SGHRS and CDR2 YFSETQ. V lost 9 bases to trimming and J lost 12 bases; unmatched junction nucleotides: 14. The CDR3 region is CATRGQGASYWYF. The CDR3 DNA sequence: TGCGCCACACGTGGACAGGGGGCCTCATATTGGTACTTC.

This chain links TRBV27 with TRBJ2-7; 7 bases are shared with TRBD2. V shed 11 bases and J 3 bases; nucleotides not matched to a gene: 13. Germline lookup yields CDR1 MNHEY and CDR2 SMNVEV (reference sequence). CDR3 size: 14 residues. Here the CDR3 reads CAPPQRDRIYEQYF. The CDR3 DNA sequence: TGTGCCCCCCCCCAGCGGGATAGAATCTACGAGCAGTACTTC.

The gene calls are TRBV28 and TRBJ1-5; D is ambiguous. CDR1 is MDHEN, CDR2 SYDVKM, per germline. The germline V and J ends were trimmed by 6 bases and 4 bases, with 10 bases remaining between them. CDR3 length equals 13 residues. In DNA, the CDR3 is TGTGCCAGCAGGACTGACGGGAATCAGCCCCAGCATTTT. This encodes CASRTDGNQPQHF.

The chain links TRBV7-9 to TRBJ2-3; 9 bases are a match to TRBD2. V lost 5 bases to trimming and J lost 3 bases; unmatched junction nucleotides: 3. In germline, CDR1 is SEHNR, CDR2 FQNEAQ (reference sequence). The CDR3 consists of 14 residues. The chain's CDR3 is CASSRAGGTDTQYF. The CDR3 DNA reads as TGTGCCAGCAGCAGGGCGGGAGGGACAGATACGCAGTATTTT. The whole variable domain, remainder taken from reference TRBV7-9 and TRBJ2-3, is DTGVSQNPRHKITKRGQNVTFRCDPISEHNRLYWYRQTLGQGPEFLTYFQNEAQLEKSRLLSDRFSAERPKGSFSTLEIQRTEQGDSAMYLCASSRAGGTDTQYFGPGTRLTVL.